Shown below are 2 T cell receptor beta chains from a single sample sequenced in a study of response to subunit inactivated influenza vaccine (dated by TCRdb to 2017 to 2018). Libraries were constructed by RT-PCR. Sequenced on an Illumina HiSeq 2500. The raw public data were reprocessed by TCRdb itself: fastp quality trimming at Q25, MiXCR clonotype calling, in-frame beta chains only. Each CDR3 protein gets just one entry, which takes the most common genes and DNA from the rows behind it. A total of approximately 530,000 distinct CDR3 sequences appear in this sample, 10% to 15% of them only once. Jointly, the top ten make up about an eighth of the sample. Per the publication, the time point label means: approximately 40 days after influenza vaccine administration. The sample was PBMCs from blood, taken roughly 48 days after vaccination. The receptors shown here come from a man in his fifties who received an inactivated influenza vaccine. Donor details come from another sample of the same person, matched by shared clones.

The table lists this clonotype with a few counts. This chain uses TRBV3-1 with TRBJ2-1; 8 bases agree with TRBD2. The CDR3 has 15 residues. Germline values: CDR1 LGHDT, CDR2 YNNKEL (reference sequence). The V segment lost 0 bases and the J segment 4 bases; nucleotides outside the gene matches: 2. The CDR3 DNA sequence: TGTGCCAGCAGCCAAGATAGCGGGGCTTACAATGAGCAGTTCTTC. Residues: CASSQDSGAYNEQFF.

This clonotype was seen a few times. The chain couples TRBV6-1 to TRBJ2-3; D unresolved. There are 14 residues in the CDR3. The germline CDR1 and CDR2 sequences are MNHNS and SASEGT. Between the trimmed V and J ends, which lost 6 bases and 0 bases, there was a span of 10 bases. The CDR3 region has the DNA TGTGCCAGCAGGACCGCCCTGAGCACAGATACGCAGTATTTT. Translated: CASRTALSTDTQYF.